The T cell receptor beta chain under discussion was sequenced for a study of cytomegalovirus exposure and HLA in healthy donors. The wider study: Caucasian-associated ancestry cluster membership applied to 75% to 85% of around 400 genotyped donors. Study findings and constraints: Cytomegalovirus association was listed for approximately 150 TCR beta chains. Usually a TCR sequence was rare, but some public TCRs were found in many donors.

13 Jbeta primers and 60 Vbeta primers were used for the PCR. How the authors handled the data: A later analysis counted 65 million to 95 million unique TCR beta chains, around 11 million shared. Assay: immunoSEQ multiplex PCR; the TCRdb copy retains only in-frame clones and omits some. V and J calls and clone size are given by that table; D and trimming were obtained from the DNA. The data contain more than 150,000 clones, around 83% of them singletons. A note on this clone: The antigen is not known.

V lost 7 bases to trimming and J lost 2 bases, with 17 bases between them. Germline loops: CDR1 SGDLS, CDR2 YYNGEE. CDR3 size: 15 residues. Sequenced: PBMCs. The chain uses TRBV9 and TRBJ2-3; tentative D call: TRBD2 (5 bases). The clonotype originates from a young woman in good health and CMV-seronegative. In DNA, the CDR3 is TGTGCCAGCGGAAAGGGCCTCGGGGACACAGATACGCAGTATTTT. Protein product: CASGKGLGDTDTQYF.